These T cell receptor beta chains were read from a single sample in a study of T-cell memory formation after mild COVID-19. From the 5' RACE reads, TCRdb called clonotypes with MiXCR, one entry per CDR3 protein. The sample holds roughly 340,000 distinct CDR3 sequences, 20% to 25% seen once. Sequenced input: PBMCs or a T cell subset sorted from them (not recorded which). The receptors stem from a man younger than 30 who had mild COVID-19 (a few samples of this study predate the infection). Cell type and time point are not known. Both conserved end residues are part of each CDR3. D genes are given only for firm matches. The listing skips clone size in some rows; elsewhere it reads once, few, many or a size class.

d_gene: .
j_gene: TRBJ2-5
abundance: few
v_gene: TRBV20-1
CDR3aa: CSASVTEETQYF
CDR3nt: TGCAGTGCTAGTGTCACCGAAGAGACCCAGTACTTC

d_gene: .
j_gene: TRBJ1-5
abundance: .
v_gene: TRBV6-5
CDR3aa: CASSYRQSNQPQHF
CDR3nt: TGTGCCAGCAGTTACCGGCAGAGCAATCAGCCCCAGCATTTT

d_gene: TRBD2
j_gene: TRBJ2-5
abundance: .
v_gene: TRBV5-1
CDR3aa: CASSLGGGGNQETQYF
CDR3nt: TGCGCCAGCAGCTTGGGAGGCGGGGGGAACCAAGAGACCCAGTACTTC

d_gene: .
j_gene: TRBJ2-3
abundance: few
v_gene: TRBV2
CDR3aa: CASSEPERAYNTQYF
CDR3nt: TGTGCCAGCAGTGAACCGGAACGGGCCTATAATACGCAGTATTTT

d_gene: TRBD1
j_gene: TRBJ2-1
abundance: .
v_gene: TRBV6-6
CDR3aa: CASSSPGTGDNEQFF
CDR3nt: TGTGCCAGCAGTTCCCCGGGGACAGGGGACAATGAGCAGTTCTTC

d_gene: TRBD1
j_gene: TRBJ2-3
abundance: few
v_gene: TRBV11-2
CDR3aa: CASGGQGVGDTQYF
CDR3nt: TGTGCCAGCGGTGGACAGGGCGTAGGTGATACGCAGTATTTT

d_gene: .
j_gene: TRBJ1-1
abundance: .
v_gene: TRBV20-1
CDR3aa: CSARDQLGFTEAFF
CDR3nt: TGCAGTGCTAGAGATCAGTTGGGGTTTACTGAAGCTTTCTTT

d_gene: .
j_gene: TRBJ2-1
abundance: few
v_gene: TRBV12-3/TRBV12-4
CDR3aa: CASSFDSSYNEQFF
CDR3nt: TGTGCCAGCAGTTTTGACAGCTCCTACAATGAGCAGTTCTTC

d_gene: .
j_gene: TRBJ2-1
abundance: many
v_gene: TRBV7-2
CDR3aa: CASSPDYNEQFF
CDR3nt: TGTGCCAGCAGCCCCGACTACAATGAGCAGTTCTTC

d_gene: .
j_gene: TRBJ1-5
abundance: .
v_gene: TRBV10-3
CDR3aa: CATEGVTQGPQHF
CDR3nt: TGTGCCACCGAGGGGGTAACCCAGGGGCCCCAGCATTTT

d_gene: .
j_gene: TRBJ2-5
abundance: .
v_gene: TRBV6-2/TRBV6-3
CDR3aa: CASSFQETKYF
CDR3nt: TGTGCCAGCAGTTTCCAAGAGACCAAGTACTTC

d_gene: TRBD1
j_gene: TRBJ1-1
abundance: few
v_gene: TRBV12-3/TRBV12-4
CDR3aa: CASSLGTGAEAFF
CDR3nt: TGTGCCAGCAGTTTGGGGACAGGGGCTGAAGCTTTCTTT

d_gene: TRBD1
j_gene: TRBJ1-1
abundance: many
v_gene: TRBV7-8
CDR3aa: CASSLVTGDTEAFF
CDR3nt: TGTGCCAGCAGCTTAGTTACAGGGGACACTGAAGCTTTCTTT

d_gene: .
j_gene: TRBJ1-4
abundance: once
v_gene: TRBV4-2
CDR3aa: CASSKSRGSRKSLTNEKLFF
CDR3nt: TGTGCCAGCAGCAAAAGTAGGGGCTCCCGGAAATCACTAACTAATGAAAAACTGTTTTTT

d_gene: TRBD2
j_gene: TRBJ2-3
abundance: few
v_gene: TRBV5-1
CDR3aa: CASSLRVAGDRRDTQYF
CDR3nt: TGCGCCAGCAGCTTGCGAGTAGCGGGGGATCGGAGAGATACGCAGTATTTT

d_gene: .
j_gene: TRBJ2-7
abundance: .
v_gene: TRBV5-6
CDR3aa: CASSAPGTSLSYEQYF
CDR3nt: TGTGCCAGCAGCGCGCCCGGGACGTCCCTTTCCTACGAGCAGTACTTC

d_gene: TRBD1
j_gene: TRBJ1-1
abundance: .
v_gene: TRBV18
CDR3aa: CASSPAPGGFEAFF
CDR3nt: TGTGCCAGCTCACCAGCCCCAGGGGGCTTTGAAGCTTTCTTT

d_gene: TRBD1
j_gene: TRBJ1-5
abundance: many
v_gene: TRBV5-1
CDR3aa: CASSPGTGNQPQHF
CDR3nt: TGCGCCAGCAGCCCCGGGACAGGGAATCAGCCCCAGCATTTT